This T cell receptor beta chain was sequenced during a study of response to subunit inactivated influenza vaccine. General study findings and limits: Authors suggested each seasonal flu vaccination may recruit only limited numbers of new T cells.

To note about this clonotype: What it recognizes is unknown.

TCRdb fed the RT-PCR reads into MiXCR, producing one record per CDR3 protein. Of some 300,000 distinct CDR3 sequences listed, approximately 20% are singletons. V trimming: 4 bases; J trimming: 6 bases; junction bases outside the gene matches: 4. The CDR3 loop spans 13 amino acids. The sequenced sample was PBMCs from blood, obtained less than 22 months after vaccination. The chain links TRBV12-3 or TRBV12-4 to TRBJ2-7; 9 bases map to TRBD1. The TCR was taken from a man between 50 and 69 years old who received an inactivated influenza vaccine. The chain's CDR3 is CASSSRTGAEQYF. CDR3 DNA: TGTGCCAGCAGTTCCCGGACAGGGGCCGAGCAGTACTTC.